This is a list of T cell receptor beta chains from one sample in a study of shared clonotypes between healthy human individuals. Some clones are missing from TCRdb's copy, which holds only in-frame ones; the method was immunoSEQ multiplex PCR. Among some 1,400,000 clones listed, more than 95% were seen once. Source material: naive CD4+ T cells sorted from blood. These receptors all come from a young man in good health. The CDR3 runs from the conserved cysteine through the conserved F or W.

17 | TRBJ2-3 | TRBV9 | CASSTGLAQYPTDTQYF
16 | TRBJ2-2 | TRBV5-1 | CASRAAGGPRTGELFF
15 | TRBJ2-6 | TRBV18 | CASSPQLSGANVLTF
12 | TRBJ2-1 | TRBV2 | CATSAGPWSQFF
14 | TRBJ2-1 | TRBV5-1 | CASSLALNYNEQFF
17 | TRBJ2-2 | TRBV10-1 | CASSDNTITTNTGELFF
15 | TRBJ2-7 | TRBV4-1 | CASSQVAGGPYEQYF
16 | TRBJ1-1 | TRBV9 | CASSALTGGSITEAFF
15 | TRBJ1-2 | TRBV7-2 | CASSLVDRGDYGYTF
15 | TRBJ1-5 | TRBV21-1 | CASSRVAGSNQPQHF
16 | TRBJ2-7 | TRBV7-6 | CASSKGTSGSTYEQYF
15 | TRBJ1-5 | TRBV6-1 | CASSEEAWANQPQHF
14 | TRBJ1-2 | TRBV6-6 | CASSAFLGGRGYTF
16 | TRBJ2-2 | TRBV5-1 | CASSGWETGNTGELFF
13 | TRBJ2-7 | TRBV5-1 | CASSGTSRYEQYF
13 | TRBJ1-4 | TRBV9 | CASSSGTGEKLFF
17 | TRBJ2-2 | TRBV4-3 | CASSQDPSWGNTGELFF
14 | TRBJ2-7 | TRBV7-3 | CASNPRGLSYEQYF
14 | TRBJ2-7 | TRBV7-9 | CASSLLGGASEQYF